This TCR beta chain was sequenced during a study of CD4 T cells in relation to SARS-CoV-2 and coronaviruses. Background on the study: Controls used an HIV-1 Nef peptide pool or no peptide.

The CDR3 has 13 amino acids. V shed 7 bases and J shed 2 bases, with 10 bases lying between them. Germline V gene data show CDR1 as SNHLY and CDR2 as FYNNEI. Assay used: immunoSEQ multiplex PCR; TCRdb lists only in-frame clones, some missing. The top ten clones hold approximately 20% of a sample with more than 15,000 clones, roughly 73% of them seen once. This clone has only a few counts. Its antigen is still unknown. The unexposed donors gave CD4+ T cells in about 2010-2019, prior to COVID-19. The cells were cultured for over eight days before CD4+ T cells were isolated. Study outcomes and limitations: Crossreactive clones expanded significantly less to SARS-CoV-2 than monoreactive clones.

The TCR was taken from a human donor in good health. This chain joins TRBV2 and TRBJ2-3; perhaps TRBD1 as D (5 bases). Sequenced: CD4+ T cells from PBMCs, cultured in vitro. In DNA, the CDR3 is TGTGCCAGCAACGGCAGGGACACAGATACGCAGTATTTT. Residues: CASNGRDTDTQYF. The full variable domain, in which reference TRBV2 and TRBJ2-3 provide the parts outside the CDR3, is EPEVTQTPSHQVTQMGQEVILRCVPISNHLYFYWYRQILGQKVEFLVSFYNNEISEKSEIFDDQFSVERPDGSNFTLKIRSTKLEDSAMYFCASNGRDTDTQYFGPGTRLTVL.